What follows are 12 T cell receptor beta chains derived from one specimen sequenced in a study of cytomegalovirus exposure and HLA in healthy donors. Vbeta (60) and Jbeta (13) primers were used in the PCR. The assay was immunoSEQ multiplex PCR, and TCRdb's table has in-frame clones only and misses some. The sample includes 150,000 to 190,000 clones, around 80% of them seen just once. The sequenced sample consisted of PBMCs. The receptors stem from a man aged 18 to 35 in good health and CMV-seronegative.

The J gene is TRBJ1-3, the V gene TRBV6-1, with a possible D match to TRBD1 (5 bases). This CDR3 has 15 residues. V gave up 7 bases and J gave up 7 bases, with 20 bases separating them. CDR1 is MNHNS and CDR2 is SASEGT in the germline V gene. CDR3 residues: CASIREEGMRNTIYF. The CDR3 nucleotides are TGTGCCAGCATTAGGGAGGAGGGGATGAGGAACACCATATATTTT.

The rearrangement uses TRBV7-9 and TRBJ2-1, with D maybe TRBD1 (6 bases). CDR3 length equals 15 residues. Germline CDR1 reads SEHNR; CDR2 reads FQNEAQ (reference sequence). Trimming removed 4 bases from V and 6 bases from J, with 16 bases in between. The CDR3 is CASSSKWTDLNEQFF. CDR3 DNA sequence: TGTGCCAGCAGCTCGAAATGGACAGATCTCAATGAGCAGTTCTTC.

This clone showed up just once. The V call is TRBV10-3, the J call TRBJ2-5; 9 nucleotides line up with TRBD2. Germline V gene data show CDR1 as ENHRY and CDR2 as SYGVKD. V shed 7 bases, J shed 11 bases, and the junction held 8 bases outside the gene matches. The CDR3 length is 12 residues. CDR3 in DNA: TGTGCCATCAAGCGGGAGGAGGGAGAGCAGTACTTC. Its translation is CAIKREEGEQYF.

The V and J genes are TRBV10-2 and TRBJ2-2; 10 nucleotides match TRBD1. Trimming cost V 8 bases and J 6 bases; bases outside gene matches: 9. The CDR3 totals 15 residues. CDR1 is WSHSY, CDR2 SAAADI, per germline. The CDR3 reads CASRAGTGAAGELFF. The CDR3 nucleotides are TGCGCCAGCCGGGCCGGGACAGGGGCCGCCGGGGAGCTGTTTTTT.

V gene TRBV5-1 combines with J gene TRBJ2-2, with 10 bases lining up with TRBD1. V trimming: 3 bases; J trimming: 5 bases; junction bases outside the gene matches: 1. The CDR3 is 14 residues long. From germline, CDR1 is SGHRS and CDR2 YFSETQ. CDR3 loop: CASSSGQGTGELFF. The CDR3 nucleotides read TGCGCCAGCAGCTCGGGACAGGGGACCGGGGAGCTGTTTTTT.

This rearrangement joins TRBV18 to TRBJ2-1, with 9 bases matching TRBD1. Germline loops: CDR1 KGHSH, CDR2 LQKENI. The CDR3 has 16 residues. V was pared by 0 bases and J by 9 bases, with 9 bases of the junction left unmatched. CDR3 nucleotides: TGTGCCAGCTCACCACCTCCTTCGACAGGGGGAGGTGAGCAGTTCTTC. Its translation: CASSPPPSTGGGEQFF.

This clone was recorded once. DNA for the CDR3: TGTGCCAGTAGTCCTCCTCCCAGCGGGAGTGGCGACGAGCAGTACTTC. Translation: CASSPPPSGSGDEQYF. This sequence joins TRBV19 and TRBJ2-7; 8 bases are shared with TRBD2. J was trimmed by 5 bases and V by 5 bases; bases with no gene match: 14. The CDR3 sequence is 16 residues long. CDR1 is LNHDA, CDR2 SQIVND, per germline (reference sequence).

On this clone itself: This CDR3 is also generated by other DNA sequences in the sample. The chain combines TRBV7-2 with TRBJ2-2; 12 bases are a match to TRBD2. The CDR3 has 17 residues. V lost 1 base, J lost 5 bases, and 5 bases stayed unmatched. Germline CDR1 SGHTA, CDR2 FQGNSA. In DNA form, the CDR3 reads TGTGCCAGCAGCTTAGGGGGGCTAGCGGGGGGGACCGGGGAGCTGTTTTTT. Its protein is CASSLGGLAGGTGELFF.

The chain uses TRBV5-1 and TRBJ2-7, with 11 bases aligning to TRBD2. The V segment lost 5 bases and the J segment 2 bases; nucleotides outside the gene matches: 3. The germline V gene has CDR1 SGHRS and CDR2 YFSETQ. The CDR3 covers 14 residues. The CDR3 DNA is TGCGCCAGCAGTGGGACTAGCGGAACCTACGAGCAGTACTTC. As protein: CASSGTSGTYEQYF.

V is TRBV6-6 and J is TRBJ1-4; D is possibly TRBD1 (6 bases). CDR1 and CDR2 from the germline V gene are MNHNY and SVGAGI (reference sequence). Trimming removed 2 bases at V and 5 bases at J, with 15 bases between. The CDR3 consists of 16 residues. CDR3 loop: CASSYGSQGGNEKLFF. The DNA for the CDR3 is TGTGCCAGCAGTTACGGATCACAGGGAGGGAATGAAAAACTGTTTTTT.

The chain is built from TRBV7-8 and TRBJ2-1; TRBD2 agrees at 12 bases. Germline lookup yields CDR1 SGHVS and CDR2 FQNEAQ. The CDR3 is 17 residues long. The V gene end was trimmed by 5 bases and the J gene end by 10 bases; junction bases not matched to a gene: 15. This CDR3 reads CASSPGRLTSGSLEQFF. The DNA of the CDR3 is TGTGCCAGCAGCCCTGGGCGGTTGACTAGCGGGAGTTTGGAGCAGTTCTTC.

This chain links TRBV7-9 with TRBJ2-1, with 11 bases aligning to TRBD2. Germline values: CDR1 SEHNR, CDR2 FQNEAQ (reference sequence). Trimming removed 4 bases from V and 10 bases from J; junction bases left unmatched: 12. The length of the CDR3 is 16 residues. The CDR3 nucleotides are TGTGCCAGCAGCTCCCCACTAGCGGGGGACGATGGGGAGCAGTTCTTC. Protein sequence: CASSSPLAGDDGEQFF. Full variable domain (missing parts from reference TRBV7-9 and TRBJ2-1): DTGVSQNPRHKITKRGQNVTFRCDPISEHNRLYWYRQTLGQGPEFLTYFQNEAQLEKSRLLSDRFSAERPKGSFSTLEIQRTEQGDSAMYLCASSSPLAGDDGEQFFGPGTRLTVL.